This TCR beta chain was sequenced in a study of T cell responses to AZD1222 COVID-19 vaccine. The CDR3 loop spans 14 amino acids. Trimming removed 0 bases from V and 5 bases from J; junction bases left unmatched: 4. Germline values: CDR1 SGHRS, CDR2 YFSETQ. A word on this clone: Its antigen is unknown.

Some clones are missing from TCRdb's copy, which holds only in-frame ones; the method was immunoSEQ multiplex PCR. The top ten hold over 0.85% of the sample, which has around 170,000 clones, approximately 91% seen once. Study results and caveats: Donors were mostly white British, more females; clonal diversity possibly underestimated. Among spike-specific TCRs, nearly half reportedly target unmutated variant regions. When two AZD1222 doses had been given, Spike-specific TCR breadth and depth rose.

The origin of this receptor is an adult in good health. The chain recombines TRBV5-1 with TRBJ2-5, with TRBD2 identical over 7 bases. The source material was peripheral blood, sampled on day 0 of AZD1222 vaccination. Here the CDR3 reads CASSLVWEGETQYF. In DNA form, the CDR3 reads TGCGCCAGCAGCTTGGTGTGGGAGGGCGAGACCCAGTACTTC.